These 27 T cell receptor beta chains were sequenced from one sample in a study of cytomegalovirus exposure and HLA in healthy donors (dated by TCRdb to about 2017). The method was the immunoSEQ multiplex PCR assay. For the multiplex PCR, a mixture combining 60 forward primers for TCR Vbeta segments and 13 reverse primers for TCR Jbeta segments was used. The table was pulled from immuneACCESS by TCRdb, which kept in-frame rearrangements only. Such tables lose some clones; where checked, under half of the loss comes from unresolved V genes, and the rest has no known cause. The sample data list around 120,000 clones, and approximately 72% of these were observed just once. The top ten clones comprise about 8.3% of the sample. Input material: PBMCs. Receptor source: a woman between 45 and 60 years old in good health and CMV-seropositive.

This clone has just a few counts. The chain couples TRBV5-6 to TRBJ1-3; the D gene is possibly TRBD1 (5 bases). V shed 4 bases and J shed 2 bases, with 16 bases lying between them. The CDR3 contains 16 residues. Germline V gene sequence: CDR1 SGHDT, CDR2 YYEEEE. In DNA form, the CDR3 reads TGTGCCAGCAGCCCCAGCCCCTCAGGGACTGGAAACACCATATATTTT. As protein: CASSPSPSGTGNTIYF.

The J gene is TRBJ1-2, the V gene TRBV19, with D perhaps TRBD1 (6 bases). Germline-derived CDR1 and CDR2 are LNHDA and SQIVND (reference sequence). Trimming left V 7 bases short and J 4 bases short, with 13 bases between. The CDR3 sequence is 13 residues long. The CDR3 DNA follows: TGTGCCAGTAAGGCAGGGGATGGCTATGGCTACACCTTC. It translates to CASKAGDGYGYTF.

The chain joins TRBV6-1 to TRBJ1-5; 7 bases fit TRBD1. J was trimmed by 4 bases and V by 3 bases; bases with no gene match: 15. CDR1 is MNHNS and CDR2 is SASEGT in the germline V gene. The CDR3 consists of 18 residues. CDR3 DNA sequence: TGTGCCAGCAGTGATCCCGGCAGGGGGGAATGGAAGAATCAGCCCCAGCATTTT. This gives the protein CASSDPGRGEWKNQPQHF.

V usage is TRBV4-1 and J usage is TRBJ1-2, with TRBD1 identical over 7 bases. Germline-derived CDR1 and CDR2 are MGHRA and YSYEKL. Trimming at V came to 4 bases and at J to 8 bases, leaving 16 bases not matched to a gene. This CDR3 spans 16 amino acids. Here the CDR3 reads CASSPRYDRAYRGYTF. CDR3 DNA: TGCGCCAGCAGCCCACGATACGACAGGGCGTACAGGGGCTACACCTTC.

The gene calls are TRBV7-2 and TRBJ1-2; D remains unclear. The CDR3 is 15 residues long. Germline loops: CDR1 SGHTA, CDR2 FQGNSA. V lost 1 base, J lost 2 bases, and 11 bases lay in between. Here the CDR3 DNA reads TGTGCCAGCAGCTTAGGGGAGACCGAGAACTATGGCTACACCTTC. Its protein is CASSLGETENYGYTF.

This clone occurred a few times. This chain links TRBV27 with TRBJ2-1; TRBD2 matches at 11 bases. The V gene end was trimmed by 8 bases and the J gene end by 2 bases; junction bases not matched to a gene: 8. CDR1 and CDR2 from the germline V gene are MNHEY and SMNVEV (reference sequence). The CDR3 spans 16 residues. CDR3 in amino acids: CASLSLAGGPYNEQFF. The CDR3, as DNA: TGTGCCAGCCTCTCCTTAGCGGGAGGGCCCTACAATGAGCAGTTCTTC.

The chain uses TRBV18 and TRBJ2-3; 9 nucleotides align to TRBD2. The CDR3 has 16 residues. Germline-derived CDR1 and CDR2 are KGHSH and LQKENI. V lost 6 bases, J lost 6 bases, and 13 bases stayed unmatched. The chain's CDR3 is CASSPVGGRASDTQYF. CDR3 in DNA: TGTGCCAGCTCCCCCGTCGGCGGGAGGGCCTCGGATACGCAGTATTTT.

The rearrangement joins TRBV27 to TRBJ2-2; 9 bases match TRBD1. The CDR3 extends over 15 amino acids. The junction had 3 bases not matched to a gene; V was cut back by 4 bases and J by 3 bases. Germline V gene lookup returns CDR1 MNHEY and CDR2 SMNVEV (reference sequence). CDR3 sequence (DNA): TGTGCCAGCAGTTCCGGGACAGGGTACACCGGGGAGCTGTTTTTT. It encodes CASSSGTGYTGELFF.

This clone is a singleton in its sample. The rearrangement links TRBV5-4 to TRBJ2-3; perhaps TRBD2 as D (5 bases). Trimming removed 0 bases at V and 0 bases at J, with 5 bases between. Germline lookup yields CDR1 SGHNT and CDR2 YYREEE (reference sequence). The CDR3 consists of 14 residues. The CDR3 bases are TGTGCCAGCAGCTTGGCGGGGAGCACAGATACGCAGTATTTT. The encoded protein is CASSLAGSTDTQYF.

This chain connects TRBV6-1 to TRBJ1-5, with TRBD1 identical over 7 bases. The V segment lost 4 bases and the J segment 0 bases; nucleotides outside the gene matches: 9. Germline assignment: CDR1 MNHNS and CDR2 SASEGT. This CDR3 contains 17 residues. CDR3 coding DNA: TGTGCCAGCAGTGGTCGACAGGGATTCTATAGCAATCAGCCCCAGCATTTT. Protein sequence: CASSGRQGFYSNQPQHF.

The chain combines TRBV29-1 with TRBJ2-1; 10 positions agree with TRBD2. The J segment lost 9 bases and the V segment lost 7 bases, leaving 9 bases of the junction unmatched. The CDR3 consists of 13 residues. Germline V gives CDR1 SQVTM, CDR2 ANQGSEA. In DNA, the CDR3 is TGCAGCGCCGTAAGCGGGGGGGCAGGTGAGCAGTTCTTC. It yields the protein CSAVSGGAGEQFF.

This chain uses TRBV7-2 with TRBJ1-3; D may be TRBD1 (5 bases). CDR3 length: 16 amino acids. V lost 3 bases to trimming and J lost 2 bases, with 14 bases between them. The germline gives CDR1 SGHTA, CDR2 FQGNSA. CDR3 residues: CASSFSSGIAGNTIYF. The CDR3 DNA sequence: TGTGCCAGCAGCTTTTCCTCAGGGATAGCTGGAAACACCATATATTTT.

This rearrangement joins TRBV2 to TRBJ2-2; 7 bases line up with TRBD2. Unmatched junction bases numbered 3, after V lost 7 bases and J lost 1 base. There are 14 residues in the CDR3. The germline gives CDR1 SNHLY, CDR2 FYNNEI. The CDR3 DNA is TGTGCCAGCATCGGGAGGAGGAACACCGGGGAGCTGTTTTTT. Amino acid sequence: CASIGRRNTGELFF.

The chain is built from TRBV7-2 and TRBJ2-7; TRBD2 matches 7 bases. The CDR3 is 16 residues long. The trim removed 5 bases at V and 5 bases at J, leaving 15 bases unmatched. In germline, CDR1 is SGHTA, CDR2 FQGNSA. The CDR3 region is CASSLGTGGPPNEQYF. The CDR3 region has the DNA TGTGCCAGCAGCCTAGGGACGGGAGGCCCTCCGAACGAGCAGTACTTC.

The V call is TRBV7-2, the J call TRBJ2-1, with 7 positions matching TRBD2. V lost 5 bases to trimming and J lost 7 bases; unmatched junction nucleotides: 14. The germline V gene has CDR1 SGHTA and CDR2 FQGNSA. This CDR3 comprises 16 residues. CDR3 bases: TGTGCCAGCAGCCCGGGACTATACAGACCTTTTAATGAGCAGTTCTTC. Its protein is CASSPGLYRPFNEQFF.

V is TRBV4-1 and J is TRBJ1-3; D is unresolved. Trimming removed 2 bases from V and 4 bases from J, with 15 bases in between. Germline CDR1 is MGHRA and CDR2 is YSYEKL. This CDR3 has 16 amino acids. CDR3 sequence reads: CASSQPGLSRGNTIYF. In DNA, the CDR3 is TGCGCCAGCAGCCAACCGGGGTTGAGTCGGGGAAACACCATATATTTT.

The V gene is TRBV4-1, the J gene TRBJ2-1, with 9 bases matching TRBD2. Germline V CDR1 and CDR2: MGHRA, YSYEKL. The CDR3 has 15 amino acids. The V and J ends lost 1 base and 4 bases, in that order; junction bases with no gene match: 2. CDR3 nucleotide sequence: TGCGCCAGCAGCCAAGCCAGCGGGGGGTACAATGAGCAGTTCTTC. It encodes CASSQASGGYNEQFF.

V usage is TRBV15 and J usage is TRBJ2-3; TRBD1 matches 8 bases. Germline CDR1 reads LNHNV; CDR2 reads YYDKDF (reference sequence). This CDR3 is built from 15 residues. Germline trimming cut 3 bases from V and 5 bases from J; bases unmatched to any gene: 7. The CDR3 region is CATSRVGQVRDTQYF. The CDR3 DNA reads TGTGCCACCAGCAGGGTGGGACAGGTGAGAGATACGCAGTATTTT.

V gene TRBV2 combines with J gene TRBJ2-3; maybe TRBD1 (5 bases). Germline values: CDR1 SNHLY, CDR2 FYNNEI. The length of the CDR3 is 15 residues. The V end lost 1 base, the J end lost 6 bases, and 14 bases lay between the germline ends. CDR3 protein: CASSEGGPTRDTQYF. The CDR3 DNA reads TGTGCCAGCAGTGAAGGGGGCCCAACCAGGGATACGCAGTATTTT.

This clone was recorded only once. The chain couples TRBV5-1 to TRBJ2-7; 13 positions agree with TRBD2. CDR1 is SGHRS and CDR2 is YFSETQ in the germline V gene. The CDR3 has 17 amino acids. Trimming took 1 base from V and 5 from J; bases not matched to a gene: 9. The CDR3, as DNA: TGCGCCAGCAGCTTGTACGGACTAGCGGGGGAACGCAACGAGCAGTACTTC. This gives the protein CASSLYGLAGERNEQYF.

The V call is TRBV6-6, the J call TRBJ1-4; a possible D gene is TRBD1 (5 bases). Trimming removed 6 bases at V and 5 bases at J, with 16 bases between. CDR1 and CDR2 (germline): MNHNY, SVGAGI (reference sequence). This CDR3 has 15 amino acids. CDR3 bases: TGTGCCAGCAGATTCCAGGGTTTGGAGAATGAAAAACTGTTTTTT. As protein: CASRFQGLENEKLFF.

V is TRBV6-6 and J is TRBJ2-7; 12 positions agree with TRBD1. J was trimmed by 4 bases and V by 5 bases; bases with no gene match: 6. Germline V gene lookup returns CDR1 MNHNY and CDR2 SVGAGI (reference sequence). The CDR3 length is 15 residues. The DNA for the CDR3 is TGTGCCAGCAGTCCCCCGGGACAGGGGGCATACGAGCAGTACTTC. As protein: CASSPPGQGAYEQYF.

This chain connects TRBV19 to TRBJ1-2; 8 bases agree with TRBD1. The CDR3 is 16 amino acids. Per germline, CDR1 LNHDA and CDR2 SQIVND (reference sequence). With V trimmed by 4 bases and J by 3 bases, 10 bases remained unmatched. CDR3 bases: TGTGCCAGTAGTACCCGACAGGGGTCAAGGGACTATGGCTACACCTTC. This encodes CASSTRQGSRDYGYTF.

Only a few counts were recorded for this clone. The CDR3 loop reads CASSQGQGSYEQYF. The DNA for the CDR3 is TGTGCCAGCAGCCAAGGGCAGGGATCCTACGAGCAGTACTTC. The V call is TRBV4-2, the J call TRBJ2-7; TRBD1 might be the D (5 bases). Germline lookup yields CDR1 LGHNA and CDR2 YNFKEQ. Trimming took off 1 base at V and 1 base at J, with 8 bases between the two ends. The CDR3 has 14 residues.

The chain couples TRBV9 to TRBJ2-3; 9 nucleotides agree with TRBD2. V lost 4 bases and J lost 8; bases outside the gene matches: 14. This CDR3 is built from 16 residues. Germline V lookup: CDR1 SGDLS, CDR2 YYNGEE. CDR3 DNA: TGTGCCAGCAGCCCCGAGCTAGCGGGACACCTCGGTACGCAGTATTTT. It specifies CASSPELAGHLGTQYF.

The chain uses TRBV6-5 and TRBJ2-3; D possibly corresponds to TRBD1 (5 bases). The germline gives CDR1 MNHEY, CDR2 SVGAGI. Between the trimmed V and J ends, which lost 5 bases and 11 bases, there was a span of 11 bases. This CDR3 comprises 11 residues. The CDR3: CASSPGLRQYF. As DNA, the CDR3 is TGTGCCAGCAGTCCAGGGCTGAGGCAGTATTTT.

The J gene is TRBJ2-3, the V gene TRBV18; weak D call: TRBD1 (7 bases). The CDR3 extends over 16 amino acids. V gave up 4 bases and J gave up 1 base, with 15 bases separating them. The germline gives CDR1 KGHSH, CDR2 LQKENI. CDR3 nucleotide sequence: TGTGCCAGCTCACACCGACAGGGACTTCGCACAGATACGCAGTATTTT. Its translation: CASSHRQGLRTDTQYF.